Below, one T cell receptor (beta chain) is given with its context. What this receptor recognizes is not known. TCR beta CDR3 regions were amplified by multiplex PCR using the immunoSEQ assay from an average of approximately 1,200 ng genomic DNA per sample. The assay corrected primer bias using a complete synthetic TCR repertoire to establish an amplification baseline. Amplicons were sequenced on the Illumina platform. Per the original workflow: Sequences were error-corrected by clustering with frequency ratios and a modified nearest-neighbor algorithm, then analyzed in the immunoSEQ Analyzer with IMGT gene definitions. At each rarefaction depth, TCR richness and evenness were averaged across 20 rarefaction repeats, and any sample with fewer sequences than the depth was left out. Wilcoxon rank sum tests with FDR correction were used to compare relative abundances of V, D and J genes between the groups. In the blinded duplicates, the intraclass correlation was approximately 95% for TCR richness and averaged about 80% across more than 65 gene segments. TCRdb provides this immuneACCESS table in a form limited to in-frame rearrangements. Some clones are lacking; in checked studies, under half of them reflect an unresolved V gene, and why the rest are absent is not known. That table is the source of V, J and clone size, and D and trimming were worked out from the DNA. The sample's records list approximately 32,000 clones. The top ten hold about 7.7% of the sample.

This specimen comes from a study of T cells in women clearing cervical HPV infection (dated 2018 in TCRdb). About the investigation overall: The cases were 25 to 30 women with histologically confirmed HPV16-related CIN3 or worse, and 2 of those women had invasive cancers. Controls were 25 women whose single incident HPV16 infection cleared within 12 months without precancer or cancer developing. Blood from cases was drawn at the visit where the lesion was first identified, while blood from controls was drawn once the infection was no longer detected. For cases, a median interval of 149 days, with an interquartile range of 90 to 200 days, was observed between lesion detection and blood sampling. HLA typing was available for only a few women, so HLA type could not be excluded as a confounder. Nested within Costa Rica's Guanacaste HPV Natural History Study, an exploratory proof-of-principle case-control study compared TCR repertoires across cervical HPV16 outcomes. Cases were matched to controls by age within five years and by the year the sample was collected. Median age was approximately 30 years in cases versus around 37 in controls, and baseline characteristics did not differ significantly. The parent cohort enrolled 10,049 women aged 18 or older in Guanacaste, Costa Rica, in about 1993 to 1995 and followed the women for seven years. Five blinded duplicates per group were added as quality controls, so that roughly 60 samples were obtained: around 50 participants and approximately 10 replicates.

Overall study outcomes, separate from this receptor: The cross-sectional design could not show whether associations preceded infection or resulted from it; effector/memory subsets and HPV-specific T cells were not isolated. By combining richness with V gene abundances, random forest classifiers separated cases from controls with an estimated AUC of about 0.86. Because the number of T cells in each sample was unknown, differences in richness could reflect differing T-cell content rather than repertoire biology. TCR repertoire richness was significantly higher in CIN3+ cases than in controls across sequencing depths, while evenness did not differ.

Every participant had a single incident cervical HPV16 infection, and women with prevalent HPV16 infections were excluded. Cervical HPV DNA was detected by MY09/MY11 PCR, and genotyping was performed by dot-blot hybridization. Fifteen mL of heparinized blood were centrifuged, and the buffy coat was aliquoted, frozen at -30°C, then stored at -80°C. QIAGEN kits were used to extract genomic DNA from the buffy coat specimens. The TCR sequence derives from a woman between 18 and 70 years old with a cervical HPV16 infection that either progressed to CIN3+ or cleared (not recorded which). The sequencing sample was made of blood buffy coat.

The CDR3 reads CASSKTGTSSSYNSPLHF. The DNA read from the CDR3 is TGTGCCAGTAGTAAGACCGGGACATCCAGCTCCTATAATTCACCC. Here the chain combines TRBV19 and TRBJ1-6, and TRBD1 may be the D gene, going by 6 matching bases. Coverage ceases 3 residues before the CDR3 finishes, and the germline J gene fills in the end. From the germline V gene (reference sequence), CDR1 is LNHDA and CDR2 is SQIVND. A distance of 16 bases separates the germline ends of V and J, which lose 4 bases and 0 bases respectively. Including the terminal cysteine and phenylalanine, the CDR3 comprises 18 residues. Of the CDR3's DNA, 45 bases were read; they are in frame from base 1.